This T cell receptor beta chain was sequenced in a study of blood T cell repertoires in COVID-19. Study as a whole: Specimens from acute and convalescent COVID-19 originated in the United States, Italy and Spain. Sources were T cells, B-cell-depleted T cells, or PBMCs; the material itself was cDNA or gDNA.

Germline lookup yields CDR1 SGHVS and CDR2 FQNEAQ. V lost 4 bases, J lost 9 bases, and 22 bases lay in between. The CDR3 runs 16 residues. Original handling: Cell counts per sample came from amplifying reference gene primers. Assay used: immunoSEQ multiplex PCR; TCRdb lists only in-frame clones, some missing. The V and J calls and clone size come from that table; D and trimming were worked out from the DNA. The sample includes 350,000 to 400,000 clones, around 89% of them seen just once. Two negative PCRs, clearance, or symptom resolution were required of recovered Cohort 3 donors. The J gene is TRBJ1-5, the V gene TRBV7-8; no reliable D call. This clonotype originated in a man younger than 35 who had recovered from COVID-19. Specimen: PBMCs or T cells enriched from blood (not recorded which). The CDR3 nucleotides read TGTGCCAGCAGCTGGACTGCTGAAAGGGTTGGTTGGCCCCAGCATTTT. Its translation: CASSWTAERVGWPQHF.